This entry is about one TCR beta chain. The target antigen is unknown. Terminally differentiated effector memory CD45RA+ cells were excluded from the naive CD8 cells, which were CD45RO-negative and positively selected for CCR7. Germline loops: CDR1 SGHRS, CDR2 YFSETQ. This CDR3 has 13 residues. Trimming removed 4 bases at V and 2 bases at J, with 8 bases between. This entry belongs to a study of shared clonotypes between healthy human individuals. Broader study findings: The naive CD4 repertoires of several donors were compared, and around 5% of clonotypes were shared.

Sequencing used immunoSEQ multiplex PCR; TCRdb keeps in-frame clones, though not all of them. This table holds about 680,000 clones, around 90% found once. The clonotype was recovered from a man aged 30-40 years in good health. Sequencing input: naive CD8+ T cells sorted from blood. This chain uses TRBV5-1 with TRBJ2-3; D is uncertain. The CDR3 coding sequence is TGCGCCAGCAGCGAGAAAATCACAGATACGCAGTATTTT. Translation gives CASSEKITDTQYF.